This record covers a single T cell receptor beta chain. This sample was included in a study of identical twins. Each CDR3 protein is one row after TCRdb ran MiXCR on the 5' RACE reads. This table holds 700,000 or so distinct CDR3 sequences, less than 10% found once. The sample also formed part of further work on yellow fever vaccine responses in identical twins.

The sample consisted of PBMCs. The sequence was collected from a young woman in good health.

Written as DNA, the CDR3 is TGCACGGGGTCCAGCACAGATACGCAGTATTTT. It specifies CTGSSTDTQYF. The rearrangement joins TRBV29-1 to TRBJ2-3; possibly TRBD2 for D (5 bases). Germline V lookup: CDR1 SQVTM, CDR2 ANQGSEA. This CDR3 region has 11 residues.